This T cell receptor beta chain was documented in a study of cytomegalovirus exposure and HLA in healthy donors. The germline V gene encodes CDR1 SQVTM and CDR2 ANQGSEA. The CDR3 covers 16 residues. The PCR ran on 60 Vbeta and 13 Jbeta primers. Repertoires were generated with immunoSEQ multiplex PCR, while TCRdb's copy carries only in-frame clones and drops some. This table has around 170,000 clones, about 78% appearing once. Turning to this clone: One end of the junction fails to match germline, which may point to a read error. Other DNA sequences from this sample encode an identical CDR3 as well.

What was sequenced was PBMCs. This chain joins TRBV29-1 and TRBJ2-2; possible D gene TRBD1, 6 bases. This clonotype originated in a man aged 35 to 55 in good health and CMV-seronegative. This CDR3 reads CSVLKGVLRDTGELFF. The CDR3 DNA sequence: TGCAGCGTTCTCAAGGGGGTCCTTAGGGACACCGGGGAGCTGTTCTTT.